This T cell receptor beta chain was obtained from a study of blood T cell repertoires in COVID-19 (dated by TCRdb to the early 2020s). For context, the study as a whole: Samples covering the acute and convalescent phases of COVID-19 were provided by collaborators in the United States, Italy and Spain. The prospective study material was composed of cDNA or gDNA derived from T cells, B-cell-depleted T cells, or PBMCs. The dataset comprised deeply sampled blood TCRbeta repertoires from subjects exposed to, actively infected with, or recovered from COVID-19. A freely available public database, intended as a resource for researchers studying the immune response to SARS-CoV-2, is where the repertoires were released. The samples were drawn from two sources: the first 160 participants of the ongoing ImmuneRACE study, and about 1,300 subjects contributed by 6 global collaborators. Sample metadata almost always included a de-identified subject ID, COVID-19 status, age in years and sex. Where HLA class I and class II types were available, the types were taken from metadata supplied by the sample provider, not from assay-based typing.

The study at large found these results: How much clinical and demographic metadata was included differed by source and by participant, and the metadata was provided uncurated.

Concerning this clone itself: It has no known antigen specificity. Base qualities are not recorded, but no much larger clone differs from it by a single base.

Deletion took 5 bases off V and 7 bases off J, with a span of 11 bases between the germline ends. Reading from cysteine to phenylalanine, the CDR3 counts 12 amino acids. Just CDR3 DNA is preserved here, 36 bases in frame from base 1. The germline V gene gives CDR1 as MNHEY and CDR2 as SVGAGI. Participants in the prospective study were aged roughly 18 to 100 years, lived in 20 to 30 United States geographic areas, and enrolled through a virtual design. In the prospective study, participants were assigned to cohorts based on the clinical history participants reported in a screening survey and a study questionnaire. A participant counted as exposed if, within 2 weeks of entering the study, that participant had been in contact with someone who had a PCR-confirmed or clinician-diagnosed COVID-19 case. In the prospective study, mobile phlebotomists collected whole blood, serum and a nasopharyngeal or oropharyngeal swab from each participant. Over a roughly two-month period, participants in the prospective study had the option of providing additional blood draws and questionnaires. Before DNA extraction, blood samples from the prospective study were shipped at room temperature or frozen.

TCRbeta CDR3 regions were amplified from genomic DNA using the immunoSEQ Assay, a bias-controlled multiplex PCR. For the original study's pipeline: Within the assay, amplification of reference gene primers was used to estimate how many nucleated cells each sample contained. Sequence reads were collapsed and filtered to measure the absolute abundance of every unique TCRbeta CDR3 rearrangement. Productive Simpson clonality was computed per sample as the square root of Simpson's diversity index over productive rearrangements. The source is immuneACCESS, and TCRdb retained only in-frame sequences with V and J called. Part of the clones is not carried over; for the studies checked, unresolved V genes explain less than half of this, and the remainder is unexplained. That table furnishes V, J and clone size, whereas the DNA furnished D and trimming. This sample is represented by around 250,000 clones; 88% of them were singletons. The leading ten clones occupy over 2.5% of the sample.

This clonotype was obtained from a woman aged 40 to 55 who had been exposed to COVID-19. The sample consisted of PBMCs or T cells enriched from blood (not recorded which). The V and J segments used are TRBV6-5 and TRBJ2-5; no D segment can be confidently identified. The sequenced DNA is TGTGCCAGCAGTCTCCTTTCGGGGACCCAGTACTTC. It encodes CASSLLSGTQYF.